The T cell receptor (beta chain) described here comes from a study of T cell responses to AZD1222 COVID-19 vaccine. About the study: Pooled samples include second doses given at about 4 or 12 weeks. Study results and caveats: No repertoire was sampled before or during the peak T cell response, only after it.

A word on this clone: Antigen specificity is unknown.

Produced via immunoSEQ multiplex PCR; TCRdb's table is partial and in-frame only. The table shows around 150,000 clones, with over 65% occurring only once. Germline CDR1 KGHSH, CDR2 LQKENI. The CDR3 contains 14 residues. Deletions cut 1 base from V and 8 bases from J, with 11 bases between. The rearrangement links TRBV18 to TRBJ1-4; D perhaps matches TRBD1 (5 bases). The source material was peripheral blood, sampled on day 0 of AZD1222 vaccination. This TCR derives from an adult in good health. CDR3 DNA: TGTGCCAGCTCACCACTTCCGGGGGAAGAAAAACTGTTTTTT. Translating gives CASSPLPGEEKLFF.